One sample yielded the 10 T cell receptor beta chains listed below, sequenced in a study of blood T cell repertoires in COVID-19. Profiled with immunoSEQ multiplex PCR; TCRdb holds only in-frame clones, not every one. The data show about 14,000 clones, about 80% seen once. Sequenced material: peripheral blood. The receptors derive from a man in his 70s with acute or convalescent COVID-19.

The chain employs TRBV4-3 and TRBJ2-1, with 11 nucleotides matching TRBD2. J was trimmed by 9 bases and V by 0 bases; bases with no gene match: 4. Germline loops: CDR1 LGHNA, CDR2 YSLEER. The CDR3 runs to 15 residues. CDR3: CASSQELSGGVEQFF. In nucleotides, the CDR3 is TGCGCCAGCAGCCAAGAACTTAGCGGGGGGGTTGAGCAGTTCTTC.

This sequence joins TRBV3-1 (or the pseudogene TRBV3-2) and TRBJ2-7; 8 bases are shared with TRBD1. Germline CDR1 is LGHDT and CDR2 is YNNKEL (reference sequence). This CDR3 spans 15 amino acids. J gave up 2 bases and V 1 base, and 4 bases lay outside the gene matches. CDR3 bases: TGTGCCAGCAGCCAAGGGGTGACAGGGGCCTACGAGCAGTACTTC. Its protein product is CASSQGVTGAYEQYF.

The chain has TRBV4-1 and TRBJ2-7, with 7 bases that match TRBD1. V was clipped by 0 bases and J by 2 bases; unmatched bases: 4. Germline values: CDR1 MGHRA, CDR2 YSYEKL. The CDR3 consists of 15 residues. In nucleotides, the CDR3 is TGCGCCAGCAGCCAAGATCGGACAGGAGCCTACGAGCAGTACTTC. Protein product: CASSQDRTGAYEQYF.

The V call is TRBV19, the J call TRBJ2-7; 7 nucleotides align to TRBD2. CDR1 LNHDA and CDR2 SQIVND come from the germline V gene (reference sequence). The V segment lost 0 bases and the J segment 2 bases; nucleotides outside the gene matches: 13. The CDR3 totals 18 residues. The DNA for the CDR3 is TGTGCCAGTAGTATAGATCTAGCGGATTCCTTCTATCCCTACGAGCAGTACTTC. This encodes CASSIDLADSFYPYEQYF.

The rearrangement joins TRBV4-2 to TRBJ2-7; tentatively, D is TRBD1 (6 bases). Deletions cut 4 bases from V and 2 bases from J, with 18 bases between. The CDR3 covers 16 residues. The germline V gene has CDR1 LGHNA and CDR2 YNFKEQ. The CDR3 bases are TGTGCCAGCAGCCTGAGTTACCGGGACACCACCTACGAGCAGTACTTC. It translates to CASSLSYRDTTYEQYF.

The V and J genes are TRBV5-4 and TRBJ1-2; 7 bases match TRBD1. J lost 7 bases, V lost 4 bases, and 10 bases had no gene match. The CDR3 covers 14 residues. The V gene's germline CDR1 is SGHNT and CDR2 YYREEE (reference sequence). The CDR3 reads CASSPRDSVSGYTF. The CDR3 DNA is TGTGCCAGCAGCCCCCGGGACAGCGTCTCTGGCTACACCTTC.

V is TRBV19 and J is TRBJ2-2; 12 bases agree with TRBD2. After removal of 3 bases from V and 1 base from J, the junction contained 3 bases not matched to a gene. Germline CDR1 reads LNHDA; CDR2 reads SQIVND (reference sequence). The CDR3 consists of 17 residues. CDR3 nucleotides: TGTGCCAGTAGTATTAGGACTAGCGGGATGAACACCGGGGAGCTGTTTTTT. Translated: CASSIRTSGMNTGELFF.

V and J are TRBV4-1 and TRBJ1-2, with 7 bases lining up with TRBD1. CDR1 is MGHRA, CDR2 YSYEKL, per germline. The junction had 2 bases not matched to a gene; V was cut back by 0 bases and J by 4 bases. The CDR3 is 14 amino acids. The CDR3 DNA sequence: TGCGCCAGCAGCCAAGAGGGACAGATCTATGGCTACACCTTC. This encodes CASSQEGQIYGYTF.

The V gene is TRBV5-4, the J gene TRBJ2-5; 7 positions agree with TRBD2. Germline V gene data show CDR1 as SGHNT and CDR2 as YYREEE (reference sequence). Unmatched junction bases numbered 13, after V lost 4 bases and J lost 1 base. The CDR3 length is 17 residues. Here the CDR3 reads CASSGIVAGELQETQYF. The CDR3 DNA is TGTGCCAGCAGCGGAATAGTTGCGGGGGAGCTCCAAGAGACCCAGTACTTC.

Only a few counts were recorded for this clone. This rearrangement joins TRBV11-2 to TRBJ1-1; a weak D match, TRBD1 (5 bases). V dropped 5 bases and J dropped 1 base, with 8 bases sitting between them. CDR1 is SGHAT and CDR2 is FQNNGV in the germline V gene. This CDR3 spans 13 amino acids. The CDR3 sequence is CASSHGQNTEAFF. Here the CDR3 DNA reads TGTGCCAGCAGCCACGGACAGAACACTGAAGCTTTCTTT.